This T cell receptor beta chain appears in the sequencing data of a study of blood T cell repertoires in COVID-19. Overall study: In each case, the material was cDNA or gDNA derived from T cells, B-cell-depleted T cells, or PBMCs.

In the authors' methods: Scientists estimated how many nucleated cells there were by amplifying reference gene primers. The method was immunoSEQ multiplex PCR; TCRdb's version includes in-frame clones alone and lacks a portion of them. Clone size and the V and J calls come from that table; the DNA yielded D and trimming. Among under 250,000 clones listed, approximately 85% were seen once. Deletions cut 7 bases from V and 0 bases from J, with 9 bases between. Germline V lookup: CDR1 SEHNR, CDR2 FQNEAQ (reference sequence). The CDR3 is 13 residues long. The chain recombines TRBV7-9 with TRBJ1-1, with unresolved D. The sequencing sample was made of peripheral blood. The sequence derives from a woman aged 65 to 85 with COVID-19, enrolled during active disease. The CDR3 sequence is CASTIRMNTEAFF. CDR3 in DNA: TGTGCCAGCACGATCAGGATGAACACTGAAGCTTTCTTT. Combining the CDR3 with reference TRBV7-9 and TRBJ1-1 gives the whole variable domain DTGVSQNPRHKITKRGQNVTFRCDPISEHNRLYWYRQTLGQGPEFLTYFQNEAQLEKSRLLSDRFSAERPKGSFSTLEIQRTEQGDSAMYLCASTIRMNTEAFFGQGTRLTVV.